This T cell receptor (beta chain) derives from a study of CD8+ T cells in alopecia areata. On this clone itself: Its antigen is unidentified.

Overall study results and limits: Scalp sequencing also captures normal skin's resident alphabeta T cells.

The germline V and J ends were trimmed by 2 bases and 4 bases, with 14 bases remaining between them. In germline, CDR1 is SQVTM, CDR2 ANQGSEA. The CDR3 sequence is 14 residues long. Extracted from the samples, RNA was reverse transcribed into cDNA to serve as the sequencing template. TCRdb keeps only in-frame clones here, not all; method: immunoSEQ multiplex PCR. The table records 150,000 to 200,000 clones, 59% of them present only once. It was from alopecia areata patients that lesional scalp punch biopsies and peripheral blood were collected. PBMCs, the starting material, were the source of sorted CD4+ and CD8+ T cells.

The source material was CD4+ T cells sorted from blood, sampled at week 0. The clonotype was recovered from a human donor with alopecia areata. The V gene is TRBV29-1, the J gene TRBJ1-1, with D unclear. The CDR3 here is CSVESFMGFTEAFF. The CDR3 nucleotides read TGCAGCGTTGAAAGCTTTATGGGTTTCACTGAAGCTTTCTTT.